The subject of this entry is one T cell receptor (beta chain). This specimen belongs to a study of T cell responses to AZD1222 COVID-19 vaccine. Here immunoSEQ multiplex PCR was the method, and the copy in TCRdb shows in-frame clones only, minus some. The sample lists tens of thousands of clones, roughly 86% occurring once. The CDR3 is 14 amino acids. CDR1 SEHNR and CDR2 FQNEAQ come from the germline V gene (reference sequence). V was clipped by 0 bases and J by 6 bases, with 9 bases between them. The gene calls are TRBV7-9 and TRBJ1-5, with a tentative D call TRBD1 (5 bases). This material consisted of peripheral blood, taken on day 0 of AZD1222 vaccination. The receptor's source is an adult in good health. DNA of the CDR3: TGTGCCAGCAGCTTAGCGAACGGGGGTCAGCCCCAGCATTTT. Its translation is CASSLANGGQPQHF.